This record covers a single T cell receptor (beta chain). Its specificity is not known. Other DNA sequences in the same sample also yield this CDR3. Each donor was healthy, and each was a bone marrow donor. Amplification used 60 Vbeta primers and 13 Jbeta primers. Generated by immunoSEQ multiplex PCR, the TCRdb table keeps only in-frame clones and is missing some. The sample consists of 150,000 to 200,000 clones, about 77% of them appearing once. This sample was taken from a study of cytomegalovirus exposure and HLA in healthy donors. The wider study: Among approximately 390 genotyped donors, about 85% fell in the Caucasian-associated ancestry cluster.

Whole-study findings and limits: It was confirmed in vitro that a few of the CMV-associated chains were specific for CMV antigens. Fewer N-insertions (relative to the roughly 720-donor mean) were reportedly seen in an Asian-associated ancestry cluster in a later analysis.

Germline V gene lookup returns CDR1 MNHEY and CDR2 SMNVEV (reference sequence). V lost 8 bases to trimming and J lost 8 bases; unmatched junction nucleotides: 12. This CDR3 region has 15 residues. Sequencing input: PBMCs. The clonotype comes from a man between 60 and 75 years old in good health and CMV-seronegative. The rearrangement uses TRBV27 and TRBJ1-3; the match to TRBD1 covers 10 bases. The CDR3 loop reads CASGTSDRGADTIYF. The CDR3, as DNA: TGTGCCAGCGGAACCTCGGACAGGGGGGCGGACACCATATATTTT.